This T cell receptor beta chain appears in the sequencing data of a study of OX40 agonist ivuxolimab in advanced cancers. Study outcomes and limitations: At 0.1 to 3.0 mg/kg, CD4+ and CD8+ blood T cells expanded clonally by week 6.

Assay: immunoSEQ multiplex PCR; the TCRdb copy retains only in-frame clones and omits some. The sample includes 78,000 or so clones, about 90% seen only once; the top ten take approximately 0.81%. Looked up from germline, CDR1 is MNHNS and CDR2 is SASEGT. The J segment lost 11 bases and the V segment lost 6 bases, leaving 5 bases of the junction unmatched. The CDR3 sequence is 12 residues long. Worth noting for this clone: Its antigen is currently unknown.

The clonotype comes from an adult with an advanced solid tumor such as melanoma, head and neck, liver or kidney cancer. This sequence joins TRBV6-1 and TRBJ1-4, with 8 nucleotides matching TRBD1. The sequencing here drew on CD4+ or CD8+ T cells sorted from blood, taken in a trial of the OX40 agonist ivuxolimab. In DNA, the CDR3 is TGTGCCAGCAGGGACAGGGAGGCTAAACTGTTTTTT. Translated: CASRDREAKLFF.